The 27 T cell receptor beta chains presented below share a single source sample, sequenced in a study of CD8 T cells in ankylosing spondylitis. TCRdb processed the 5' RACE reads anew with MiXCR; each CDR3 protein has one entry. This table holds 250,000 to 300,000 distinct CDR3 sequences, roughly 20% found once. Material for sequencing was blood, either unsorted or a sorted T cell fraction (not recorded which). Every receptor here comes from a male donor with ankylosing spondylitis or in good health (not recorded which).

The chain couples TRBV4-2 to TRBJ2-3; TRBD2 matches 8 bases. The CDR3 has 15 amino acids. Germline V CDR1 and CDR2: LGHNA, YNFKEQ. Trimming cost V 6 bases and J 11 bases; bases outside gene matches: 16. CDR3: CASSKDRTSSHQQYF. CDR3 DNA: TGTGCCAGCAGTAAAGACCGGACTAGCTCCCACCAGCAGTATTTT.

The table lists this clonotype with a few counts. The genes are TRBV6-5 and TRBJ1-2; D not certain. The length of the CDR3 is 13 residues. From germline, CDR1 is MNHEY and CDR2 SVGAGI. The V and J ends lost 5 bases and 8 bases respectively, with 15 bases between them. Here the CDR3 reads CASSTYSVRGYTF. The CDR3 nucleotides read TGTGCCAGCAGTACTTATTCCGTTAGAGGCTACACCTTC.

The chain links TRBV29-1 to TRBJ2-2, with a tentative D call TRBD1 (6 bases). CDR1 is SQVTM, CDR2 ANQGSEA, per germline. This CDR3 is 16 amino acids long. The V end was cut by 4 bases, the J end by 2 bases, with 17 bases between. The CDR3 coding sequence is TGCAGCGTTGGAGGGGGTTGGGGGCTAAACACCGGGGAGCTGTTTTTT. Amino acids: CSVGGGWGLNTGELFF.

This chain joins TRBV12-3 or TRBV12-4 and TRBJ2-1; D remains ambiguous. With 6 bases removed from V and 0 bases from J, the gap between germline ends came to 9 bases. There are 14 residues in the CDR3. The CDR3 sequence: CASSRPISYNEQFF. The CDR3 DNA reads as TGTGCCAGCAGCCGCCCGATCTCCTACAATGAGCAGTTCTTC.

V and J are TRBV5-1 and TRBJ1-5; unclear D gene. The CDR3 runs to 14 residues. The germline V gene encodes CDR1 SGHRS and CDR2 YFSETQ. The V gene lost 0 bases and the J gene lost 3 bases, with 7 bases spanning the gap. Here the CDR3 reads CASSLEGNNQPQHF. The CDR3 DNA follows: TGCGCCAGCAGCTTGGAAGGGAACAATCAGCCCCAGCATTTT.

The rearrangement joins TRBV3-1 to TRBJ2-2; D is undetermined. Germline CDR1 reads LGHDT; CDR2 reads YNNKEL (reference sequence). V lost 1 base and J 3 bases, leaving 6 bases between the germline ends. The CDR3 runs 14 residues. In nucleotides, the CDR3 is TGTGCCAGCAGCCAAGGTTACTACACCGGGGAGCTGTTTTTT. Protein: CASSQGYYTGELFF. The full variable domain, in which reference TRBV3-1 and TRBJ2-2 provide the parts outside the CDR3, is DTAVSQTPKYLVTQMGNDKSIKCEQNLGHDTMYWYKQDSKKFLKIMFSYNNKELIINETVPNRFSPKSPDKAHLNLHINSLELGDSAVYFCASSQGYYTGELFFGEGSRLTVL.

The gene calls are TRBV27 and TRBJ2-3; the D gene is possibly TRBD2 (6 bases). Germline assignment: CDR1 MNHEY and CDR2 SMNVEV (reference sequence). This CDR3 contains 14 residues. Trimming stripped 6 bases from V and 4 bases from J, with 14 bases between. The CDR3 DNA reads TGTGCCAGCAGCCACGGGGGTTTAGCAGATACGCAGTATTTT. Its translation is CASSHGGLADTQYF.

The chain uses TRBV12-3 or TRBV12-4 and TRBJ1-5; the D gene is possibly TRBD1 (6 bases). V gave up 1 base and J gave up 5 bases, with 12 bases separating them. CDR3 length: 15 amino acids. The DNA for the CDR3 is TGTGCCAGCAGTTTAGGGGGGACATTGGATCAGCCCCAGCATTTT. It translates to CASSLGGTLDQPQHF.

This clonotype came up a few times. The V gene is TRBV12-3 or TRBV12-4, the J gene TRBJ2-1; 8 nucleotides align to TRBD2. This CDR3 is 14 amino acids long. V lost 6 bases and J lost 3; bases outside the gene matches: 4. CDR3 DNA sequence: TGTGCCAGCAGGGTAGCGGGAAACTACAATGAGCAGTTCTTC. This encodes CASRVAGNYNEQFF.

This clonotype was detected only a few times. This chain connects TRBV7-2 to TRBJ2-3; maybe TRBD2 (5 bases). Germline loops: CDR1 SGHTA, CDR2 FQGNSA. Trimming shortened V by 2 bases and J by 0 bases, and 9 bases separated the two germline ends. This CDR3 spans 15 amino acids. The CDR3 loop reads CASSLISGSTDTQYF. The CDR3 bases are TGTGCCAGCAGCTTAATTTCGGGGAGCACAGATACGCAGTATTTT.

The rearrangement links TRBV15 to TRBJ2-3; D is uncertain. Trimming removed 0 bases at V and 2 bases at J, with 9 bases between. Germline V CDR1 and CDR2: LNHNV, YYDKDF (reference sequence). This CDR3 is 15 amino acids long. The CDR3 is CATSRELIPTDTQYF. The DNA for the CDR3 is TGTGCCACCAGCAGAGAATTGATCCCCACAGATACGCAGTATTTT.

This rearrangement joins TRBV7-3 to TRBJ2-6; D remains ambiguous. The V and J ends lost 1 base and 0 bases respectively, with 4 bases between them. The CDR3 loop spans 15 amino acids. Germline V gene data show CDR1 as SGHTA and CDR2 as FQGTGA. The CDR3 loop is CASSLMNSGANVLTF. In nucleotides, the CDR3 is TGTGCCAGCAGCTTAATGAACTCTGGGGCCAACGTCCTGACTTTC.

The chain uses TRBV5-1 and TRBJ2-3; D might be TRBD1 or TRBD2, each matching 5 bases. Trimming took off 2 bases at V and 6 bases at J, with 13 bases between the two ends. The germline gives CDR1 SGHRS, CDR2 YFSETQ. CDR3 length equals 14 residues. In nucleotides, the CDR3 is TGCGCCAGCAGCTTTACGCCCGAGGGGGATACGCAGTATTTT. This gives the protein CASSFTPEGDTQYF. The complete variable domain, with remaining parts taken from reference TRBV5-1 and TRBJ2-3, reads KAGVTQTPRYLIKTRGQQVTLSCSPISGHRSVSWYQQTPGQGLQFLFEYFSETQRNKGNFPGRFSGRQFSNSRSEMNVSTLELGDSALYLCASSFTPEGDTQYFGPGTRLTVL.

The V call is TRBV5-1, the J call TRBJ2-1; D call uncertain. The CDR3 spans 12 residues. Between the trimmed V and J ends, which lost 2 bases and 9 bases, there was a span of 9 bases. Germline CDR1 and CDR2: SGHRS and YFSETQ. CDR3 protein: CASSFEGGEQFF. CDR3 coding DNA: TGCGCCAGCAGCTTTGAAGGTGGTGAGCAGTTCTTC.

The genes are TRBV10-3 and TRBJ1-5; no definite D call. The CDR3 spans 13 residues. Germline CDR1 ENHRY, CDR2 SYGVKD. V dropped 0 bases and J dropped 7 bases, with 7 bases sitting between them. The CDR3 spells CAISESKRQPQHF. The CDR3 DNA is TGTGCCATCAGTGAGTCTAAGCGACAGCCCCAGCATTTT.

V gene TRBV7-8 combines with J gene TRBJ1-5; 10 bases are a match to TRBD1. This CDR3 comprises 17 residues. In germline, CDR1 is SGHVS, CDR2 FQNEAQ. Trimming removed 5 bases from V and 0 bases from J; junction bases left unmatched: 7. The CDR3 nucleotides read TGTGCCAGCAGCCTCCTGACAGGGGGCCCTAGCAATCAGCCCCAGCATTTT. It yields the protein CASSLLTGGPSNQPQHF.

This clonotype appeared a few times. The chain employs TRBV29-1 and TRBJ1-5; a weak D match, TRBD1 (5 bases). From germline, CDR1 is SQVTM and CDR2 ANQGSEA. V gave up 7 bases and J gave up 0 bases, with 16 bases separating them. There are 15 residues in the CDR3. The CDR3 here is CSARTGLNSNQPQHF. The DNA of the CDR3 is TGCAGCGCCCGAACAGGTCTTAATAGCAATCAGCCCCAGCATTTT.

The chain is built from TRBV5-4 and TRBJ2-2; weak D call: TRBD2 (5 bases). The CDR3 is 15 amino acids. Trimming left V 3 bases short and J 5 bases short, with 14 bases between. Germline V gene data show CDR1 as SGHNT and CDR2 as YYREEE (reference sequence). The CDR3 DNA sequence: TGTGCCAGCAGCTGGAACGGGGTGAATACCGGGGAGCTGTTTTTT. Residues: CASSWNGVNTGELFF.

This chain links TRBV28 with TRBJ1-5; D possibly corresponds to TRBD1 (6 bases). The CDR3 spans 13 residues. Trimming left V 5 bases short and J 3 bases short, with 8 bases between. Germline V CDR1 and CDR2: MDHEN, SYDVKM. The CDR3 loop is CASSQGNNQPQHF. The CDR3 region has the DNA TGTGCCAGCAGTCAGGGGAACAATCAGCCCCAGCATTTT.

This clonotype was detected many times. CDR3 nucleotide sequence: TGTGCCAGCAGTTTAATGGAGGGAAGAAGCACCGGGGAGCTGTTTTTT. Amino acids: CASSLMEGRSTGELFF. V and J are TRBV12-3 or TRBV12-4 and TRBJ2-2, with D maybe TRBD2 (6 bases). This CDR3 contains 16 residues. The V gene lost 2 bases and the J gene lost 4 bases, with 14 bases spanning the gap.

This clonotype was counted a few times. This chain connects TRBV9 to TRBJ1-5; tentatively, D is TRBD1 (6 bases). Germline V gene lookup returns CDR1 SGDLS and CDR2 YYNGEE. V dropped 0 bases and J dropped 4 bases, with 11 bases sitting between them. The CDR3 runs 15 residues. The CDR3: CASSVDGQPNQPQHF. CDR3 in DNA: TGTGCCAGCAGCGTAGACGGACAGCCAAATCAGCCCCAGCATTTT.

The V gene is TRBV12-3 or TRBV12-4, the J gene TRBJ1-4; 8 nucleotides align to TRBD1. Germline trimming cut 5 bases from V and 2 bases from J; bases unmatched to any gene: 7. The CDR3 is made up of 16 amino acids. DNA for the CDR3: TGTGCCAGCAGTGCCAGGGGGCGAGGGACTAATGAAAAACTGTTTTTT. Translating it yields CASSARGRGTNEKLFF.

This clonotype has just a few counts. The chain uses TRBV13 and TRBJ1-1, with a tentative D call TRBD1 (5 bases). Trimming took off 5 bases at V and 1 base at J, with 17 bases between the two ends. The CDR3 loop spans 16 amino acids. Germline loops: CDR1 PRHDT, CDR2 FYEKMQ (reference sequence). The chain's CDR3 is CASSPPDFRENTEAFF. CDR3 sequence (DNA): TGTGCCAGCAGCCCCCCTGACTTCAGGGAGAACACTGAAGCTTTCTTT.

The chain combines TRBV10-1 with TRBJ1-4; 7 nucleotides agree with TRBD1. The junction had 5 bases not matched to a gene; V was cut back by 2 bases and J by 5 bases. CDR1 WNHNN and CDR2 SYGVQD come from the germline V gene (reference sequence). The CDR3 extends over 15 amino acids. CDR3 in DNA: TGCGCCAGCAGTGAGACGACAGGGCCAAATGAAAAACTGTTTTTT. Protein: CASSETTGPNEKLFF.

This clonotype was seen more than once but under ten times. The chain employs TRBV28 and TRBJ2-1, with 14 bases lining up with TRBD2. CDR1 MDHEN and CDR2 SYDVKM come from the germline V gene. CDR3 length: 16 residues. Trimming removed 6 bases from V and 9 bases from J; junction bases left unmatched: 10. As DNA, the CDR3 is TGTGCCAGCAGAAACCCGGGACTAGCGGGAGAAGTTGAGCAGTTCTTC. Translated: CASRNPGLAGEVEQFF.

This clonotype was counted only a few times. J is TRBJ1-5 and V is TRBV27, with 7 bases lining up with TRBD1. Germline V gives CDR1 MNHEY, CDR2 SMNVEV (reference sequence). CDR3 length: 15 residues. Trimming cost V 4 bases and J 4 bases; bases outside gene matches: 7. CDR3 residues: CASSSGTATNQPQHF. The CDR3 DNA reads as TGTGCCAGCAGTTCCGGGACAGCAACGAATCAGCCCCAGCATTTT.

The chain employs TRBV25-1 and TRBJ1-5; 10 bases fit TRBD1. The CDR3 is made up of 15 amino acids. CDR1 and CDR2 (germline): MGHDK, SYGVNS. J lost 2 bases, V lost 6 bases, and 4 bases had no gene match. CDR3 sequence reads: CASSDGTGGNQPQHF. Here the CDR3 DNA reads TGTGCCAGCAGCGACGGGACAGGGGGCAATCAGCCCCAGCATTTT.